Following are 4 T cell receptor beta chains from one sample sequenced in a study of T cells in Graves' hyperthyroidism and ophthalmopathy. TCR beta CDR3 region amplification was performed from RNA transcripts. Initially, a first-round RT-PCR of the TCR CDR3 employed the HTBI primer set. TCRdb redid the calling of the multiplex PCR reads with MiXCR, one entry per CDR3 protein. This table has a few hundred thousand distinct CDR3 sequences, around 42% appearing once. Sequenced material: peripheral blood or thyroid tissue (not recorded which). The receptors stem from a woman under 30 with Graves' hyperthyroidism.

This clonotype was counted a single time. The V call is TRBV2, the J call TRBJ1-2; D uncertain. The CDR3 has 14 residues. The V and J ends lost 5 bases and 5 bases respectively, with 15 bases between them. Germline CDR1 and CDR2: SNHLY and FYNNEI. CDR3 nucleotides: TGTGCCAGCAGTTTCGCTAGCGGGAGATATGGCTACACCTTC. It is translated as CASSFASGRYGYTF. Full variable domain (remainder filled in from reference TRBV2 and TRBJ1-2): EPEVTQTPSHQVTQMGQEVILRCVPISNHLYFYWYRQILGQKVEFLVSFYNNEISEKSEIFDDQFSVERPDGSNFTLKIRSTKLEDSAMYFCASSFASGRYGYTFGSGTRLTVV.

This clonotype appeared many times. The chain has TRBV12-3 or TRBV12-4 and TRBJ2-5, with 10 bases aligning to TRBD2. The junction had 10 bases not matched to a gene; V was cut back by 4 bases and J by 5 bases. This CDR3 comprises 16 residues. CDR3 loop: CASSYVLAGDRETQYF. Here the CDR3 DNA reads TGTGCCAGCAGTTACGTCCTAGCGGGAGACCGGGAGACCCAGTACTTC.

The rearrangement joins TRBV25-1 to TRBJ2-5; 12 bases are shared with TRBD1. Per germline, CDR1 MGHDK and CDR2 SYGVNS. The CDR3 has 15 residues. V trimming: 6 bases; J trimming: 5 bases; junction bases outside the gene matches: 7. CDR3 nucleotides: TGTGCCAGCAGCGTAGCGGGACAGGGGGCTGAGACCCAGTACTTC. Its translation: CASSVAGQGAETQYF.

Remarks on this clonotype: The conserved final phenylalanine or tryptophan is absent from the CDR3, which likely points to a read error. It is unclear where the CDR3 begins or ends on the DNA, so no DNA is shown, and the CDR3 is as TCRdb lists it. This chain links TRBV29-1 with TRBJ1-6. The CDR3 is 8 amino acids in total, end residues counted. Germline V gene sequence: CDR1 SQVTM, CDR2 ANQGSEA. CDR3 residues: CSVEVADS.